This TCR beta chain is from a study of cytomegalovirus exposure and HLA in healthy donors. Study-level findings and limits: Investigators reported more than 150 TCR beta chains as tied to cytomegalovirus.

PCR primers comprised 60 Vbeta and 13 Jbeta primers. Assay used: immunoSEQ multiplex PCR; TCRdb lists only in-frame clones, some missing. In total, the table holds 70,000 or so clones. About this clone: What it binds is unknown.

V was trimmed by 2 bases and J by 8 bases, leaving 22 bases between them. The CDR3 runs 16 residues. The germline V gene encodes CDR1 GTSNPN and CDR2 SVGIG (reference sequence). Sequenced material: PBMCs. The receptor comes from a boy aged 5-17 years in good health and CMV-seronegative. This chain connects TRBV30 to TRBJ2-1; D is perhaps TRBD2 (5 bases). The CDR3 loop is CAWSPFESGVGDEQFF. As DNA, the CDR3 is TGTGCCTGGAGTCCCTTTGAGAGCGGAGTTGGGGATGAGCAGTTCTTC. Filled out from reference TRBV30 and TRBJ2-1, the complete variable domain reads SQTIHQWPATLVQPVGSPLSLECTVEGTSNPNLYWYRQAAGRGLQLLFYSVGIGQISSEVPQNLSASRPQDRQFILSSKKLLLSDSGFYLCAWSPFESGVGDEQFFGPGTRLTVL.